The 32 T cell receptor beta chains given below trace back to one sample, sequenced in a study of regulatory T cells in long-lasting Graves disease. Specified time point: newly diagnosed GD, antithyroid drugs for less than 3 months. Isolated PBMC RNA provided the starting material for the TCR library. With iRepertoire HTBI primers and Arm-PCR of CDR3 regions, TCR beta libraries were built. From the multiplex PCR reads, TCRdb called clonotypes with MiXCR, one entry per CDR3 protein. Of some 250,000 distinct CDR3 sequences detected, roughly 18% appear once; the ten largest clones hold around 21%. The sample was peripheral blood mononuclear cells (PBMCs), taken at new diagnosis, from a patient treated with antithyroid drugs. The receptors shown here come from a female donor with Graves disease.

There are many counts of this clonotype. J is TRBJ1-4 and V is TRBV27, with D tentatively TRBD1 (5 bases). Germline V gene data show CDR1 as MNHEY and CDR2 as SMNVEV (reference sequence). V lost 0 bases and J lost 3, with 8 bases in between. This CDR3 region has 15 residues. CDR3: CASSLSQGANEKLFF. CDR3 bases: TGTGCCAGCAGTTTATCGCAGGGTGCTAATGAAAAACTGTTTTTT.

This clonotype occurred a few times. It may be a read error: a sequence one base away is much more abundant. CDR3: CSARPRRLVAYNEQFF. The CDR3 DNA reads as TGCAGTGCTAGACCCCGTCGACTAGTGGCCTACAATGAGCAGTTCTTC. This chain links TRBV20-1 with TRBJ2-1; D is possibly TRBD2 (6 bases). Trimming left V 2 bases short and J 2 bases short, with 16 bases between. Germline lookup yields CDR1 DFQATT and CDR2 SNEGSKA (reference sequence). The CDR3 loop spans 16 amino acids.

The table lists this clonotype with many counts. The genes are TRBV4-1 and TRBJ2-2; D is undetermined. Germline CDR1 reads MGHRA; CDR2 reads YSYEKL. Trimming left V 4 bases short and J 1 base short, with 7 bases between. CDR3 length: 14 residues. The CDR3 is CASSPQENTGELFF. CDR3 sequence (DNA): TGCGCCAGCAGCCCCCAGGAGAACACCGGGGAGCTGTTTTTT.

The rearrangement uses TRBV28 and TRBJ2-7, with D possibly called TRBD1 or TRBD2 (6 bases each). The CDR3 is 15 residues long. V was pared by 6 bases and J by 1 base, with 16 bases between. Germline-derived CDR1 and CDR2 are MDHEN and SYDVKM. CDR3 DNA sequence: TGTGCCAGCAGGGGGGCTAGTGGGGGGTCCTACGAGCAGTACTTC. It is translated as CASRGASGGSYEQYF.

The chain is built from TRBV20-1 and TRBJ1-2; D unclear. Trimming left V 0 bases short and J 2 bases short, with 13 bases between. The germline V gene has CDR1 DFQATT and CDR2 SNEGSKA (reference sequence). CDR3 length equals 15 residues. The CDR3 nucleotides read TGCAGTGCTAGAGAGAAGGGTATTCCCAACTATGGCTACACCTTC. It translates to CSAREKGIPNYGYTF.

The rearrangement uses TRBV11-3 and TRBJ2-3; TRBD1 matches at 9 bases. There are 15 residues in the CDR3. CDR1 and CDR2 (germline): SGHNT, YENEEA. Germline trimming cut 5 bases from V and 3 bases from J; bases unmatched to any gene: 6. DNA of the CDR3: TGTGCCAGCAGCCGCGGGACAGGGAGTACAGATACGCAGTATTTT. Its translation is CASSRGTGSTDTQYF. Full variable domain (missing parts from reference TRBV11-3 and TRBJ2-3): EAGVVQSPRYKIIEKKQPVAFWCNPISGHNTLYWYLQNLGQGPELLIRYENEEAVDDSQLPKDRFSAERLKGVDSTLKIQPAELGDSAVYLCASSRGTGSTDTQYFGPGTRLTVL.

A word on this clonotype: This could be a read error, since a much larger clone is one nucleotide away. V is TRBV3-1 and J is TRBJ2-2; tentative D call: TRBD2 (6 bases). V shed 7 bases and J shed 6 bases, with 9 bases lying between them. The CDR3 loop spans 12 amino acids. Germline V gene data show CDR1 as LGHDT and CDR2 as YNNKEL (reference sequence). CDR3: CASIREAGELFF. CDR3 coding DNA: TGTGCCAGCATCAGGGAGGCCGGGGAGCTGTTTTTT. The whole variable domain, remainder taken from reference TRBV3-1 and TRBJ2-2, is DTAVSQTPKYLVTQMGNDKSIKCEQNLGHDTMYWYKQDSKKFLKIMFSYNNKELIINETVPNRFSPKSPDKAHLNLHINSLELGDSAVYFCASIREAGELFFGEGSRLTVL.

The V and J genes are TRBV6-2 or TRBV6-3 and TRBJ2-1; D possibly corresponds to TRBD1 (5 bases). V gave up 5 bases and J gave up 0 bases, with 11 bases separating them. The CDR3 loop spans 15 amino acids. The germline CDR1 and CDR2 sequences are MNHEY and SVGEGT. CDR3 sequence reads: CASSGAVGSYNEQFF. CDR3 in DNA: TGTGCCAGCAGTGGGGCCGTGGGCTCCTACAATGAGCAGTTCTTC.

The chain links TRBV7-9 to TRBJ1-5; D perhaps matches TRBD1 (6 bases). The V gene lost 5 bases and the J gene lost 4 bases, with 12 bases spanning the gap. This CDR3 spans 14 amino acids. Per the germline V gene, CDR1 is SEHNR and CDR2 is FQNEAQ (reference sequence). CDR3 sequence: CASSGGAGNQPQHF. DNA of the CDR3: TGTGCCAGCAGCGGGGGGGCAGGGAATCAGCCCCAGCATTTT.

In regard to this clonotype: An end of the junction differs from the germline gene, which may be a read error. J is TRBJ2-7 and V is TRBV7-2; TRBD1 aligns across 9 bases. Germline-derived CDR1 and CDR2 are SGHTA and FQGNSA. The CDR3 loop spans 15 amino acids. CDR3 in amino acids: CASSVPGQGSSEQYF. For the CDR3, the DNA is TGTGCCAGCAGCGTCCCGGGACAGGGATCCTCCGAGCAGTACTTC.

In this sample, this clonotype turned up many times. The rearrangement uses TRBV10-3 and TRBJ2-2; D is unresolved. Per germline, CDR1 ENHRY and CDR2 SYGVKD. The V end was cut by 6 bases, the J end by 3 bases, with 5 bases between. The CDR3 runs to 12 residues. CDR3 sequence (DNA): TGTGCCATCAGGGGGTACACCGGGGAGCTGTTTTTT. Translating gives CAIRGYTGELFF.

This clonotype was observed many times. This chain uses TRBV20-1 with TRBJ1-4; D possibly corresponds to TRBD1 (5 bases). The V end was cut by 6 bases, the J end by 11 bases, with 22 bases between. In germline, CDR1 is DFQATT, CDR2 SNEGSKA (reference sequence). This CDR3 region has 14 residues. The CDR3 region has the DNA TGCAGTGCCCCCCTAGGGGCCTATACCGAGAAACTGTTTTTT. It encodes CSAPLGAYTEKLFF.

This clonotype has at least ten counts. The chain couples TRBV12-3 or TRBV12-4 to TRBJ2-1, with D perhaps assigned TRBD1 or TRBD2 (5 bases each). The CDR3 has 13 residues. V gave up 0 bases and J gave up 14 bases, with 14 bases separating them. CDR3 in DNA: TGTGCCAGCAGTTTAGCGGGAAGGGACGTGAAGTTCTTC. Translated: CASSLAGRDVKFF.

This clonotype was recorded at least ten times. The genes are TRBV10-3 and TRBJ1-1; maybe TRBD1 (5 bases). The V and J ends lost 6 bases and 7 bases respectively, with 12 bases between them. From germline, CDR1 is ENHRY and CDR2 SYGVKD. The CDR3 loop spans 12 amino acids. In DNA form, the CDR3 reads TGTGCCATCAGCCTAGACAGCGGTGAAGCTTTCTTT. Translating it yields CAISLDSGEAFF.

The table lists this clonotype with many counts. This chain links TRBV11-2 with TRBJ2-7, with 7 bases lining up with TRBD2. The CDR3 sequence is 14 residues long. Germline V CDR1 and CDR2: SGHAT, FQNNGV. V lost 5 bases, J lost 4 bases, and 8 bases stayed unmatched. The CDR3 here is CASSVSPSGYEQYF. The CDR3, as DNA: TGTGCCAGCAGCGTGTCGCCTAGCGGATACGAGCAGTACTTC. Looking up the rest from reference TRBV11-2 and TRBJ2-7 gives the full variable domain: EAGVAQSPRYKIIEKRQSVAFWCNPISGHATLYWYQQILGQGPKLLIQFQNNGVVDDSQLPKDRFSAERLKGVDSTLKIQPAKLEDSAVYLCASSVSPSGYEQYFGPGTRLTVT.

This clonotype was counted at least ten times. CDR3: CASSFSTNTEAFF. CDR3 DNA sequence: TGCGCCAGCAGCTTTTCAACCAACACTGAAGCTTTCTTT. The V and J genes are TRBV5-1 and TRBJ1-1; no definite D call. This CDR3 has 13 residues. Trimming took 2 bases from V and 2 from J, leaving 7 bases between them. Per the germline V gene, CDR1 is SGHRS and CDR2 is YFSETQ.

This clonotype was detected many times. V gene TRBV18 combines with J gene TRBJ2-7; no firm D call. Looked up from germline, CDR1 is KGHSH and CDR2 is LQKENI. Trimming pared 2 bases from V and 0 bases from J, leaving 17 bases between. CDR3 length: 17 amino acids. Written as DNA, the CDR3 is TGTGCCAGCTCACCAGTCGACGACCCCGCGGCCTCCTACGAGCAGTACTTC. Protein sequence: CASSPVDDPAASYEQYF.

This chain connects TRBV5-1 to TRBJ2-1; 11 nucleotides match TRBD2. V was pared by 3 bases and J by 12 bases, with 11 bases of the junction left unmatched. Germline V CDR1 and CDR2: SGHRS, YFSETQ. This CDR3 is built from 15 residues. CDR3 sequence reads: CASSSTSGGHRGQFF. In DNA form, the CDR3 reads TGCGCCAGCAGCTCTACTAGCGGGGGCCACCGGGGGCAGTTCTTC.

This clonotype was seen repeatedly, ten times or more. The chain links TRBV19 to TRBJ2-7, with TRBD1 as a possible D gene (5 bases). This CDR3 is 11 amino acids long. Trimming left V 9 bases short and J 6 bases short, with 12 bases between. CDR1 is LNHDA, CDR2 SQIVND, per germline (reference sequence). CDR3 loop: CASRRQGEQYF. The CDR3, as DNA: TGTGCCAGCCGGCGGCAGGGCGAGCAGTACTTC.

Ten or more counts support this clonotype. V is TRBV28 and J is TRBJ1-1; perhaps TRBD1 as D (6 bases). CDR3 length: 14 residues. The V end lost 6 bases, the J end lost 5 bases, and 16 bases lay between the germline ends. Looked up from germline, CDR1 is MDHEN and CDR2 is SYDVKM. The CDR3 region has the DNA TGTGCCAGCAGAAGGGGGGGGTTGAGTACTGAAGCTTTCTTT. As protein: CASRRGGLSTEAFF.

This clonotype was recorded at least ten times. CDR3 DNA: TGTGCCAGCAGTCCCATCCCGGGGGAACCCGAGCAGTACTTC. Amino acids: CASSPIPGEPEQYF. V gene TRBV6-1 combines with J gene TRBJ2-7, with a tentative D call TRBD2 (6 bases). Trimming removed 5 bases at V and 6 bases at J, with 17 bases between. CDR1 is MNHNS and CDR2 is SASEGT in the germline V gene. The CDR3 extends over 14 amino acids.

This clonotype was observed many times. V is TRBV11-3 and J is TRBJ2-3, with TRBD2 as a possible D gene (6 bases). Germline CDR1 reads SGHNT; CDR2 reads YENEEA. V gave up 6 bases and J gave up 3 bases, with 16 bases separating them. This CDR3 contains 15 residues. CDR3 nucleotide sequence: TGTGCCAGCAGGTTCGGCCCGGGGGAGACAGATACGCAGTATTTT. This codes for CASRFGPGETDTQYF.

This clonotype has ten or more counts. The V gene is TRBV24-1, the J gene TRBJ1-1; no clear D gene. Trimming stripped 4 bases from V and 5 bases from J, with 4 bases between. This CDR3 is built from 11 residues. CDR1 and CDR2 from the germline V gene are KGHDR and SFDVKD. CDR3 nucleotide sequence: TGTGCCACCAGTGAAGGGACTGAAGCTTTCTTT. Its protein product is CATSEGTEAFF.

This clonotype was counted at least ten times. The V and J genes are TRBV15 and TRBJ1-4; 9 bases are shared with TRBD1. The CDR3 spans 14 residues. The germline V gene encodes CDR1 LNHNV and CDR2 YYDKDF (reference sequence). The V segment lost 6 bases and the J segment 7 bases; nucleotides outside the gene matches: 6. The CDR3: CATSPDRGTEKLFF. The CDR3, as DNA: TGTGCCACCAGTCCCGACAGGGGGACTGAAAAACTGTTTTTT.

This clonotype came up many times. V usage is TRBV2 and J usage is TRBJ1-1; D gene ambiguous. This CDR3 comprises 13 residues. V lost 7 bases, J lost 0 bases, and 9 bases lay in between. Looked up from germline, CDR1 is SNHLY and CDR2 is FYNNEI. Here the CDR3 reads CASTHGLNTEAFF. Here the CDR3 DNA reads TGTGCCAGCACGCACGGATTGAACACTGAAGCTTTCTTT.

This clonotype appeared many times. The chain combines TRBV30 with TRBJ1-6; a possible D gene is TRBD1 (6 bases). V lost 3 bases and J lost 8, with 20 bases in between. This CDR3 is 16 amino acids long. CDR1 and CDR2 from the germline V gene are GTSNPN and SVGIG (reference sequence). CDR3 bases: TGTGCCTGGAGAACTCTCAGGGGAGATTTTCATTCACCCCTCCACTTT. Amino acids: CAWRTLRGDFHSPLHF.

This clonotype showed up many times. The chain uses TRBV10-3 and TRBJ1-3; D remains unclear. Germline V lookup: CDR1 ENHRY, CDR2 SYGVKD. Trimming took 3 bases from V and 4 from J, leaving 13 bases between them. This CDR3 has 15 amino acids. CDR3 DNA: TGTGCCATCAGTGAATTGCCTTACAGCGGAAACACCATATATTTT. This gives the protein CAISELPYSGNTIYF.

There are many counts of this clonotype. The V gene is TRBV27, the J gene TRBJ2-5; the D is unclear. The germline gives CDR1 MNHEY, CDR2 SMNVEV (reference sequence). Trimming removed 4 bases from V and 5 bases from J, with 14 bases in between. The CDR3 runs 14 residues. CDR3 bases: TGTGCCAGCAGTTACAGAAGGACCGGCGAGACCCAGTACTTC. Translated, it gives CASSYRRTGETQYF.

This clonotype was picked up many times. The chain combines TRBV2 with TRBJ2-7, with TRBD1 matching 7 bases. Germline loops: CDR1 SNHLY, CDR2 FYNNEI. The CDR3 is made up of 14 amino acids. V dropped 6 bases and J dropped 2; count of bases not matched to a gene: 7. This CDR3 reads CASRAGTDTYEQYF. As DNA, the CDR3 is TGTGCCAGCAGGGCCGGGACAGACACCTACGAGCAGTACTTC.

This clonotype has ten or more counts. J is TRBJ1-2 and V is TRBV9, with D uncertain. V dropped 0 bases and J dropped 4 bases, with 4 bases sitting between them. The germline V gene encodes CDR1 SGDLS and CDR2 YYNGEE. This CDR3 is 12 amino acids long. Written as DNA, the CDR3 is TGTGCCAGCAGCGTAGACAGCTATGGCTACACCTTC. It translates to CASSVDSYGYTF.

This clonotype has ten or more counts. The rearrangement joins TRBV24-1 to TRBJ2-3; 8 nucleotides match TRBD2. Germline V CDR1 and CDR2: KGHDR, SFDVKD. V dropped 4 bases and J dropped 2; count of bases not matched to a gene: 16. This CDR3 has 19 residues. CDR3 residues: CATSDTPIIAGTLTDTQYF. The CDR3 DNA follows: TGTGCCACCAGTGACACACCTATAATAGCGGGAACCCTCACAGATACGCAGTATTTT.

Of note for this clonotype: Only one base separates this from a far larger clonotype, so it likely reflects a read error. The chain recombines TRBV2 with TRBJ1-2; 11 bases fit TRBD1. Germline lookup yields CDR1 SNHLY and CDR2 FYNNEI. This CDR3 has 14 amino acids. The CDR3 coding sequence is TGTGCCAGCGGGACAGGGGGAGAAGTCTATGACTACACCTTC. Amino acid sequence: CASGTGGEVYDYTF.